One T cell receptor beta chain is described in this entry. Its antigen is as yet unknown. Other DNA sequences in this specimen translate into the identical CDR3. The CDR3 loop spans 15 amino acids. Sequenced by immunoSEQ multiplex PCR; TCRdb stores in-frame clones only, minus some. The sample includes about 86,000 clones, less than 90% of them seen just once. The data belong to a study of graft-versus-host responses after intestinal transplantation. Study outcomes and limitations: Graft-donor T cell macrochimerism coincided with high graft-versus-host to host-versus-graft clonal ratios in allografts. Recipient bone marrow held GvH clones, some seen earlier in ileum or blood. Declines in HvG clones occurring early post-transplant were associated with peak circulating GvH clone levels.

The V call is TRBV1, the J call TRBJ2-3; the table's D gene call, TRBD2, was not cross checked with the DNA. TRBV1 is described as a pseudogene. This TCR derives from a human donor who was the organ donor for an intestinal transplant. Sequencing used unstimulated CD4+ T cells sorted from spleen or lymph node cells, obtained before transplant. For the CDR3, the DNA is TGCACCAGCAGCCAAGCTAGCGGGAGCACAGATACGCAGTATTTT. It is translated as CTSSQASGSTDTQYF.